This paragraph reports one T cell receptor (beta chain). Antigen unknown. The use of genomic DNA as template underpinned the TCR beta VDJ and CDR3 profiling. TCRdb processed the reads anew with MiXCR; each CDR3 protein has one entry. The data hold a few hundred thousand distinct CDR3 sequences, with roughly 50% observed a single time. This specimen belongs to a study of CD8+CD57+ T cells in acquired aplastic anemia. Study-wide points: Significance was not reached for CD8+ Simpson's diversity between patients and controls. Patients and controls turned out to have 25 to 35 CD8+ CDR3 sequences in common.

Sequenced patients had shown CD8+CD57+ cell expansion by flow cytometry. Each patient had severe acquired aplastic anemia. This TCR was sampled from a human donor with aplastic anemia. Sequencing used sorted CD4+, CD8+, or CD8+CD57+ T cells (not recorded which) from PBMCs.

CDR3 amino acids: CASSHTTGGVYEQYF. The CDR3 region has the DNA TGCGCCAGCAGCCACACGACAGGGGGAGTCTACGAGCAGTACTTC. J is TRBJ2-7 and V is TRBV4-1, with 9 bases aligning to TRBD1. Germline CDR1 is MGHRA and CDR2 is YSYEKL. J lost 3 bases, V lost 3 bases, and 6 bases had no gene match. The CDR3 consists of 15 residues.